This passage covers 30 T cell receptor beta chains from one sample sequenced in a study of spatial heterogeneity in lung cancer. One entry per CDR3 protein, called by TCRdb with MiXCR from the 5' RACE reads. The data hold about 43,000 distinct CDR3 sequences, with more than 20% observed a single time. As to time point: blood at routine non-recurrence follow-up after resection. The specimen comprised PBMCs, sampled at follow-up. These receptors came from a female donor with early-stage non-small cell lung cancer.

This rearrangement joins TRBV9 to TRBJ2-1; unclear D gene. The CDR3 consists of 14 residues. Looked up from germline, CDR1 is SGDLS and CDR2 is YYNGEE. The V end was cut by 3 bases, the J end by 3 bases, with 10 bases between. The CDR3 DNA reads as TGTGCCAGCAGCGCCCGGGCCTACTACAATGAGCAGTTCTTC. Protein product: CASSARAYYNEQFF.

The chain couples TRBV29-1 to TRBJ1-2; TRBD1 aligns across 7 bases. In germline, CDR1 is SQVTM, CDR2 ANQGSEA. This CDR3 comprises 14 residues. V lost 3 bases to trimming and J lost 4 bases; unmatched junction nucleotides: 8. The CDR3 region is CSVDGVEGAYGYTF. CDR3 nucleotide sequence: TGCAGCGTTGACGGGGTTGAGGGGGCCTATGGCTACACCTTC.

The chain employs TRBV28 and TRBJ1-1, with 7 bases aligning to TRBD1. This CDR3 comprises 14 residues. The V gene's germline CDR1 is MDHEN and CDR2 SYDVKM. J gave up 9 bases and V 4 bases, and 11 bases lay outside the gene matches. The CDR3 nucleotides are TGTGCCAGCAGTTCCATCGGGACAGCCCCAAAAGCTTTCTTT. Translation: CASSSIGTAPKAFF.

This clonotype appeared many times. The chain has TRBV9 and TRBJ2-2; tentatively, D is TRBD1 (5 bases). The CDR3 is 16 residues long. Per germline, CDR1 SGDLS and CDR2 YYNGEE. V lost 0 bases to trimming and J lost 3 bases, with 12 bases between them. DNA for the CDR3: TGTGCCAGCAGCGTAGAGGGGATTGGGTACACCGGGGAGCTGTTTTTT. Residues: CASSVEGIGYTGELFF.

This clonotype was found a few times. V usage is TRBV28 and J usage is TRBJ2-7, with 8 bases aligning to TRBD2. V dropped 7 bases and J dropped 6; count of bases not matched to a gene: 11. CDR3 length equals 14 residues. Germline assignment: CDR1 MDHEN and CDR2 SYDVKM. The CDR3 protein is CASNVQLAVSEQYF. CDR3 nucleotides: TGTGCCAGCAATGTCCAACTAGCGGTCTCCGAGCAGTACTTC.

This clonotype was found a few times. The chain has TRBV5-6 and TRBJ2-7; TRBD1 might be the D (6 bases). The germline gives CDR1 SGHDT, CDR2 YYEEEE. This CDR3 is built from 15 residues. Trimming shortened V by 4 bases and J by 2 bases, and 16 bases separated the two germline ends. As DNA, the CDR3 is TGTGCCAGCAGCCTTATCGGGACATCTACCTACGAGCAGTACTTC. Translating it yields CASSLIGTSTYEQYF.

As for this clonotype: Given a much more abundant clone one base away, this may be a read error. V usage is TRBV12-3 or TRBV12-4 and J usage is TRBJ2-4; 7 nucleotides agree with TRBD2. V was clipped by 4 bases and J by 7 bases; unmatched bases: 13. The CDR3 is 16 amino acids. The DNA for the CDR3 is TGTGCCAGCAGTTGCGGGAGTCTCGGGGGGATTAACATTCAGTACTTC. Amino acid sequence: CASSCGSLGGINIQYF.

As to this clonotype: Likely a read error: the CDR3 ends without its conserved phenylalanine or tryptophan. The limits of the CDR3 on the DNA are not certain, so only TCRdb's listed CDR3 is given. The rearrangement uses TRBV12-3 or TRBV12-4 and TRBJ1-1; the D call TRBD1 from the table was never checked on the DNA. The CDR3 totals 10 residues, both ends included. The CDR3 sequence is CASSLEGTGS.

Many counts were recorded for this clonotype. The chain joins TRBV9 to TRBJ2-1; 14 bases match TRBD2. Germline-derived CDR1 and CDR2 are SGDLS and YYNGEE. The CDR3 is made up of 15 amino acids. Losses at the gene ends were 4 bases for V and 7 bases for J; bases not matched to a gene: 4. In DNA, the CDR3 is TGTGCCAGCAGCTTCGGACTAGCGGGAGGAAATGAGCAGTTCTTC. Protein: CASSFGLAGGNEQFF.

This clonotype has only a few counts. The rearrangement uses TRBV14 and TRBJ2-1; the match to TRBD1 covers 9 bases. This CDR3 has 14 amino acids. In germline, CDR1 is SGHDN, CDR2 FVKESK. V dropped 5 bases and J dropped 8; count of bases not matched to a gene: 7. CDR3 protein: CASSYDRGNDEQFF. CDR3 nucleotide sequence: TGTGCCAGCAGCTACGACAGGGGGAACGATGAGCAGTTCTTC. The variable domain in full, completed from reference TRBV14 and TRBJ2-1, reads EAGVTQFPSHSVIEKGQTVTLRCDPISGHDNLYWYRRVMGKEIKFLLHFVKESKQDESGMPNNRFLAERTGGTYSTLKVQPAELEDSGVYFCASSYDRGNDEQFFGPGTRLTVL.

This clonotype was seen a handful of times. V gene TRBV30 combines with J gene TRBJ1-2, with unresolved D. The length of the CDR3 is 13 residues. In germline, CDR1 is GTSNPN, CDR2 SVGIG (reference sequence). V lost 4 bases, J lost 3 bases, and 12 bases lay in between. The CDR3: CAWMKRRYYGYTF. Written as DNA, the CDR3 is TGTGCCTGGATGAAAAGACGTTACTATGGCTACACCTTC.

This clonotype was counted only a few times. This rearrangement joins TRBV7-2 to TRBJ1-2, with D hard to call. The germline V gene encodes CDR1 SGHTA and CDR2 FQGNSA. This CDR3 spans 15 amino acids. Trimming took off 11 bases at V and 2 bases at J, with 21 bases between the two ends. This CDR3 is CAPPQIDGLNYGYTF. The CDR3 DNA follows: TGTGCCCCCCCTCAAATTGATGGACTCAACTATGGCTACACCTTC.

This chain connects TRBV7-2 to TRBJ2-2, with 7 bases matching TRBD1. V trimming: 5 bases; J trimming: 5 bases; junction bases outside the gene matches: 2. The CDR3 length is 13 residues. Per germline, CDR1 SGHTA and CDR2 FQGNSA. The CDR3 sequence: CASSLRGTGELFF. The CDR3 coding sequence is TGTGCCAGCAGCCTCAGGGGGACCGGGGAGCTGTTTTTT.

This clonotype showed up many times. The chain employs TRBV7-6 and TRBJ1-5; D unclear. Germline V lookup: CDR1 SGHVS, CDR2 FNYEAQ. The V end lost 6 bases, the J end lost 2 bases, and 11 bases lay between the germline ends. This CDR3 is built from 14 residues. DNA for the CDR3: TGTGCCAGCAGATACCTGGGAGGCAATCAGCCCCAGCATTTT. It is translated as CASRYLGGNQPQHF.

The CDR3 region has the DNA TGTGCCAGCAGCAGGGGGACTAGCGGAGGCGAGCAGTACGTC. Protein sequence: CASSRGTSGGEQYV. The rearrangement uses TRBV7-9 and TRBJ2-7; 11 nucleotides line up with TRBD2. Trimming removed 5 bases from V and 6 bases from J; junction bases left unmatched: 6. Germline V gene sequence: CDR1 SEHNR, CDR2 FQNEAQ (reference sequence). This CDR3 has 14 amino acids.

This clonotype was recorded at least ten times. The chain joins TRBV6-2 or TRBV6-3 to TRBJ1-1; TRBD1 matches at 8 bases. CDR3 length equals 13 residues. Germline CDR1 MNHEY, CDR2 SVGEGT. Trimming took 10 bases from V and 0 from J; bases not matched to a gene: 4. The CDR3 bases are TGTGCCACCCGACAGGGGATGAACACTGAAGCTTTCTTT. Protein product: CATRQGMNTEAFF.

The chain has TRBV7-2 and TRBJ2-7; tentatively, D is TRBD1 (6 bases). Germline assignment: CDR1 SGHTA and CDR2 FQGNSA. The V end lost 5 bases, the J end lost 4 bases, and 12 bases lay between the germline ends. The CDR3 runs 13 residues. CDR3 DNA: TGTGCCAGCAGCCCGGGCCAGGGGTACGAGCAGTACTTC. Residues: CASSPGQGYEQYF.

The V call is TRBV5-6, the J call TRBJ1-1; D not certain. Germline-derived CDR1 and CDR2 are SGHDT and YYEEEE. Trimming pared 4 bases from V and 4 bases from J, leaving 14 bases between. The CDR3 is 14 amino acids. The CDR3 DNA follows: TGTGCCAGCAGCCCCTCTGGACCGGGCACTGAAGCTTTCTTT. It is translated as CASSPSGPGTEAFF.

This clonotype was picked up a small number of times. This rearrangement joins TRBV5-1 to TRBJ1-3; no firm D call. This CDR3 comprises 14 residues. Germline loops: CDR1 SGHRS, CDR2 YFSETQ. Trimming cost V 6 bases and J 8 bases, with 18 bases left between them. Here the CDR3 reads CASKEQSGRDTIYF. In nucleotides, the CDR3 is TGCGCCAGCAAAGAACAATCAGGCAGAGACACCATATATTTT.

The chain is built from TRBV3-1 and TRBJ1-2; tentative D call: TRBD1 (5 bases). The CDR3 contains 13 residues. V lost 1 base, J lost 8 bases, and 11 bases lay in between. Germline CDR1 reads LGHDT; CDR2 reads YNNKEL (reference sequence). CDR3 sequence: CASSQGAGIGYTF. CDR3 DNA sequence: TGTGCCAGCAGCCAAGGGGCAGGGATAGGCTACACCTTC. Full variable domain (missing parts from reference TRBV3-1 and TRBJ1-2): DTAVSQTPKYLVTQMGNDKSIKCEQNLGHDTMYWYKQDSKKFLKIMFSYNNKELIINETVPNRFSPKSPDKAHLNLHINSLELGDSAVYFCASSQGAGIGYTFGSGTRLTVV.

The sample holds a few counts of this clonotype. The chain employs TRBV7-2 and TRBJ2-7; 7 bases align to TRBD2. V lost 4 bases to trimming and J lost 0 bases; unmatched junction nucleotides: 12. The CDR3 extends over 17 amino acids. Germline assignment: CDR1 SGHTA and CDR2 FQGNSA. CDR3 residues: CASSSPSGVLISYEQYF. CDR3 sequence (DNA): TGTGCCAGCAGCTCCCCGAGCGGGGTACTAATCTCCTACGAGCAGTACTTC.

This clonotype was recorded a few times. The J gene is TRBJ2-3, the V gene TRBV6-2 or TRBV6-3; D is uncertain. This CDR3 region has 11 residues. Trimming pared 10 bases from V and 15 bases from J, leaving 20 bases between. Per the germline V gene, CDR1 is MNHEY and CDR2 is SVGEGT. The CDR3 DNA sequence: TGTGCCACCGGCCTGGGCCAAGCGCCTTATTTT. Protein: CATGLGQAPYF.

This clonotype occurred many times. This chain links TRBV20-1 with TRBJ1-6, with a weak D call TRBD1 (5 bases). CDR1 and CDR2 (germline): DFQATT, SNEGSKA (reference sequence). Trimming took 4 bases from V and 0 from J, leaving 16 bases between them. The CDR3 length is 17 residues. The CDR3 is CSATTLTDSSYNSPLHF. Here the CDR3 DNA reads TGCAGTGCTACTACTCTGACAGATAGCTCCTATAATTCACCCCTCCACTTT.

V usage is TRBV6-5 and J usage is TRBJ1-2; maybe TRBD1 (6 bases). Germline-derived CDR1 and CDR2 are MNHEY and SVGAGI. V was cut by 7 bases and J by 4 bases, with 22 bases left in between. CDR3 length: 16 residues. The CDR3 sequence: CASISPRQEAGYGYTF. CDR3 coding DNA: TGTGCCAGCATTTCACCTAGACAGGAGGCGGGCTATGGCTACACCTTC.

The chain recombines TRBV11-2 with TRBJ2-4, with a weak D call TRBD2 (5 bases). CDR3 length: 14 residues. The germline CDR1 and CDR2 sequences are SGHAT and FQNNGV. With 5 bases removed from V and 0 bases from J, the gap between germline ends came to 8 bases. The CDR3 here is CASSPGTAKNIQYF. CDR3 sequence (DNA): TGTGCCAGCAGCCCGGGAACAGCCAAAAACATTCAGTACTTC.

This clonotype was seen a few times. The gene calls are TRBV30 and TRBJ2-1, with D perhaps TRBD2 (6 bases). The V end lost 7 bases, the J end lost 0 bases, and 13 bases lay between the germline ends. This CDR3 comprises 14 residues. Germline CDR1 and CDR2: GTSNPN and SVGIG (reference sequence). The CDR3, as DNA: TGTGCCTTGATCGGGAGAAGCTCCTACAATGAGCAGTTCTTC. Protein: CALIGRSSYNEQFF.

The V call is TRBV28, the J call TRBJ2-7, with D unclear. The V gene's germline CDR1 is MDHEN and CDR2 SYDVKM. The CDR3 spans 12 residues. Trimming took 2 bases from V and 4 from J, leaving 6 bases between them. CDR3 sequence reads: CASSLMGYEQYV. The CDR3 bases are TGTGCCAGCAGTTTAATGGGATACGAGCAGTACGTC.

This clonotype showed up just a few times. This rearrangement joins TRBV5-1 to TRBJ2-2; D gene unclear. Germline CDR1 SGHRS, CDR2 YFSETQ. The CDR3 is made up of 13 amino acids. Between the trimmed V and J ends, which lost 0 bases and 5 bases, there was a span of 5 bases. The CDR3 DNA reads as TGCGCCAGCAGCTTGGAAGGGACCGGGGAGCTGTTTTTT. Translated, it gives CASSLEGTGELFF.

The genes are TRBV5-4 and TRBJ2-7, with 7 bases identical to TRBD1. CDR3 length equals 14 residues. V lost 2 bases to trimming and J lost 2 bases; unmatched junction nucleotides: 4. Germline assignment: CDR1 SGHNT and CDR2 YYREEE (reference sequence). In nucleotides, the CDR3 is TGTGCCAGCAGCTTTGGGGACAGTACCTACGAGCAGTACGTC. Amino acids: CASSFGDSTYEQYV.

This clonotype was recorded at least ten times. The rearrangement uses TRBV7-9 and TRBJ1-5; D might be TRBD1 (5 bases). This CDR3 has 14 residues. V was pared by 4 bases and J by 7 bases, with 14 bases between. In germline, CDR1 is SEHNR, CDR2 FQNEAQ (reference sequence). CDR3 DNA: TGTGCCAGCAGCTCAACAAGGGGTAGACAGCCCCAGCATTTT. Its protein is CASSSTRGRQPQHF.